This TCR beta chain is drawn from a study of blood T cell repertoires in COVID-19. In the authors' methods: Reference gene primer amplification gave nucleated cell count estimates. Profiling relied on immunoSEQ multiplex PCR, and the TCRdb table lists in-frame clones only, not all of them. V and J calls and clone size are copied from that table; D and trimming were computed from the DNA. The table shows 100,000 or so clones, with roughly 72% occurring only once. The material sequenced was peripheral blood. The TCR sequence derives from an elderly man with acute or convalescent COVID-19.

The CDR3 DNA reads as TGTGCCAGCAGCGCGGGACAGGGGGCTTACAATGAGCAGTTCTTC. Its translation: CASSAGQGAYNEQFF. The rearrangement uses TRBV9 and TRBJ2-1, with 12 bases matching TRBD1. V shed 3 bases and J 4 bases; nucleotides not matched to a gene: 2. Germline loops: CDR1 SGDLS, CDR2 YYNGEE. The CDR3 loop spans 15 amino acids.